Presented here are 19 T cell receptor beta chains from one specimen sequenced in a study of cytomegalovirus exposure and HLA in healthy donors. This PCR relied on a set of 60 Vbeta primers and 13 Jbeta primers. Using immunoSEQ multiplex PCR, the repertoire was profiled, and TCRdb retains in-frame clones only, with some absent. In the table there are 100,000 to 120,000 clones, over 65% of which are singletons. Sequencing was performed on PBMCs. The receptors shown here come from a man younger than 45 in good health and CMV-seropositive.

This chain links TRBV11-2 with TRBJ2-7; TRBD2 agrees at 7 bases. J lost 2 bases, V lost 5 bases, and 6 bases had no gene match. From germline, CDR1 is SGHAT and CDR2 FQNNGV. The CDR3 runs 14 residues. The DNA for the CDR3 is TGTGCCAGCAGCCCAGCGGGAACGACCTACGAGCAGTACTTC. Its translation: CASSPAGTTYEQYF.

The chain combines TRBV14 with TRBJ2-7, with a possible D match to TRBD2 (6 bases). V was trimmed by 4 bases and J by 4 bases, leaving 14 bases between them. Germline CDR1 is SGHDN and CDR2 is FVKESK. This CDR3 spans 14 amino acids. The CDR3 DNA sequence: TGTGCCAGCAGCCGGGACTCAGGCTATTACGAGCAGTACTTC. Residues: CASSRDSGYYEQYF.

The sample holds one count of this clone. This chain links TRBV10-3 with TRBJ2-1, with 8 bases aligning to TRBD1. The V and J ends lost 7 bases and 10 bases, in that order; junction bases with no gene match: 12. The germline CDR1 and CDR2 sequences are ENHRY and SYGVKD. The CDR3 consists of 14 residues. DNA of the CDR3: TGTGCCATCAAAACAGGGGGAAGGGAGGCGGAGCAGTTCTTC. It codes for CAIKTGGREAEQFF.

The V and J genes are TRBV6-1 and TRBJ1-6, with D perhaps TRBD1 (6 bases). V gave up 4 bases and J gave up 8 bases, with 12 bases separating them. The CDR3 has 14 amino acids. Germline CDR1 reads MNHNS; CDR2 reads SASEGT. CDR3 bases: TGTGCCAGCAGTGGGACAAGGGGGTATTCACCCCTCCACTTT. Its protein product is CASSGTRGYSPLHF.

The chain couples TRBV14 to TRBJ2-1; D call uncertain. Germline V gene data show CDR1 as SGHDN and CDR2 as FVKESK. The CDR3 runs to 14 residues. Trimming pared 0 bases from V and 4 bases from J, leaving 7 bases between. DNA for the CDR3: TGTGCCAGCAGCCAAGAGTGGAGATACAATGAGCAGTTCTTC. It encodes CASSQEWRYNEQFF.

The rearrangement uses TRBV28 and TRBJ1-1, with D possibly matching TRBD1 (6 bases). The V gene lost 8 bases and the J gene lost 5 bases, with 18 bases spanning the gap. This CDR3 region has 14 residues. Per the germline V gene, CDR1 is MDHEN and CDR2 is SYDVKM. CDR3 nucleotides: TGTGCCAGCTATGGAGGGGGGGTAAGGACTGAAGCTTTCTTT. Its protein product is CASYGGGVRTEAFF.

This clone was recorded once. The genes are TRBV18 and TRBJ2-2; 7 bases fit TRBD2. V dropped 1 base and J dropped 0; count of bases not matched to a gene: 2. The CDR3 length is 16 residues. Germline V CDR1 and CDR2: KGHSH, LQKENI. Written as DNA, the CDR3 is TGTGCCAGCTCACCACTGACTAGCTCGAACACCGGGGAGCTGTTTTTT. It translates to CASSPLTSSNTGELFF.

The sample holds a few counts of this clone. The V call is TRBV6-5, the J call TRBJ1-6, with TRBD1 matching over 11 bases. Germline V gene sequence: CDR1 MNHEY, CDR2 SVGAGI. Trimming at V came to 2 bases and at J to 6 bases, leaving 0 bases not matched to a gene. The CDR3 runs 15 residues. In nucleotides, the CDR3 is TGTGCCAGCAGTTACGGGACAGGGGGTAATTCACCCCTCCACTTT. This sequence encodes CASSYGTGGNSPLHF.

This clone has just a few counts. V gene TRBV5-4 combines with J gene TRBJ2-1; possible D gene TRBD1, 6 bases. Trimming stripped 7 bases from V and 4 bases from J, with 15 bases between. The CDR3 is 14 residues long. The germline gives CDR1 SGHNT, CDR2 YYREEE (reference sequence). The CDR3 loop reads CASRHQGPYNEQFF. The DNA of the CDR3 is TGTGCCAGCCGCCACCAGGGGCCGTACAATGAGCAGTTCTTC.

This clone occurred once. This sequence joins TRBV5-6 and TRBJ2-7; 10 bases are a match to TRBD2. With V trimmed by 4 bases and J by 0 bases, 7 bases remained unmatched. The CDR3 sequence is 16 residues long. From germline, CDR1 is SGHDT and CDR2 YYEEEE. The CDR3 region has the DNA TGTGCCAGCAGCCTACCCAGGACTAGCGGCTCCTACGAGCAGTACTTC. It translates to CASSLPRTSGSYEQYF.

This clone was seen only a few times. V usage is TRBV4-1 and J usage is TRBJ2-7; 8 positions agree with TRBD1. The length of the CDR3 is 15 residues. The J segment lost 4 bases and the V segment lost 3 bases, leaving 8 bases of the junction unmatched. In germline, CDR1 is MGHRA, CDR2 YSYEKL. The CDR3 DNA reads as TGCGCCAGCAGCCAGGCTCAGGGGGCCCAATACGAGCAGTACTTC. This sequence encodes CASSQAQGAQYEQYF.

This chain connects TRBV19 to TRBJ2-5; D call uncertain. V dropped 5 bases and J dropped 4 bases, with 17 bases sitting between them. This CDR3 has 15 amino acids. From germline, CDR1 is LNHDA and CDR2 SQIVND (reference sequence). In nucleotides, the CDR3 is TGTGCCAGTAGTGTCGGCCCAGGAAACCGAGAGACCCAGTACTTC. It is translated as CASSVGPGNRETQYF.

The J gene is TRBJ1-2, the V gene TRBV28; D remains unclear. Germline values: CDR1 MDHEN, CDR2 SYDVKM. Trimming stripped 3 bases from V and 8 bases from J, with 13 bases between. The CDR3 length is 13 residues. The CDR3 sequence is CASSFSPPEGYTF. The CDR3 DNA is TGTGCCAGCAGTTTCAGTCCGCCGGAGGGCTACACCTTC.

This chain connects TRBV4-2 to TRBJ2-3; the D gene is possibly TRBD2 (6 bases). Trimming shortened V by 4 bases and J by 0 bases, and 8 bases separated the two germline ends. The CDR3 contains 14 residues. The germline gives CDR1 LGHNA, CDR2 YNFKEQ. The CDR3 nucleotides read TGTGCCAGCAGCCGAAGCGGGAGCACAGATACGCAGTATTTT. As protein: CASSRSGSTDTQYF.

J is TRBJ2-4 and V is TRBV7-2, with 9 bases identical to TRBD2. The CDR3 is 14 amino acids. Germline V gene data show CDR1 as SGHTA and CDR2 as FQGNSA. V shed 6 bases and J 6 bases; nucleotides not matched to a gene: 6. The CDR3 loop reads CASSPGTSSNIQYF. For the CDR3, the DNA is TGTGCCAGCAGTCCCGGGACTAGCTCAAACATTCAGTACTTC. Combining the CDR3 with reference TRBV7-2 and TRBJ2-4 gives the whole variable domain GAGVSQSPSNKVTEKGKDVELRCDPISGHTALYWYRQSLGQGLEFLIYFQGNSAPDKSGLPSDRFSAERTGGSVSTLTIQRTQQEDSAVYLCASSPGTSSNIQYFGAGTRLSVL.

This clone was counted a few times. The V and J genes are TRBV5-1 and TRBJ2-7, with D tentatively TRBD1 (6 bases). Trimming took 0 bases from V and 6 from J, leaving 10 bases between them. The CDR3 runs to 13 residues. Looked up from germline, CDR1 is SGHRS and CDR2 is YFSETQ. The CDR3 nucleotides read TGCGCCAGCAGCTTGGCCACAGGGAGCGAGCAGTACTTC. It yields the protein CASSLATGSEQYF. Full variable domain (missing parts from reference TRBV5-1 and TRBJ2-7): KAGVTQTPRYLIKTRGQQVTLSCSPISGHRSVSWYQQTPGQGLQFLFEYFSETQRNKGNFPGRFSGRQFSNSRSEMNVSTLELGDSALYLCASSLATGSEQYFGPGTRLTVT.

The chain couples TRBV7-9 to TRBJ2-1, with 7 bases identical to TRBD2. The CDR3 extends over 16 amino acids. Trimming at V came to 1 base and at J to 2 bases, leaving 5 bases not matched to a gene. Germline V gene data show CDR1 as SEHNR and CDR2 as FQNEAQ (reference sequence). This chain's CDR3 is CASSLDKSGAYNEQFF. CDR3 nucleotides: TGTGCCAGCAGCTTAGATAAGAGCGGGGCCTACAATGAGCAGTTCTTC. Combining the CDR3 with reference TRBV7-9 and TRBJ2-1 gives the whole variable domain DTGVSQNPRHKITKRGQNVTFRCDPISEHNRLYWYRQTLGQGPEFLTYFQNEAQLEKSRLLSDRFSAERPKGSFSTLEIQRTEQGDSAMYLCASSLDKSGAYNEQFFGPGTRLTVL.

The chain combines TRBV6-4 with TRBJ1-5; tentatively, D is TRBD1 (6 bases). The germline V gene encodes CDR1 MRHNA and CDR2 SNTAGT. This CDR3 is built from 15 residues. Trimming stripped 1 base from V and 3 bases from J, with 10 bases between. The chain's CDR3 is CASSDFGQNNQPQHF. The CDR3 nucleotides read TGTGCCAGCAGTGACTTTGGACAGAACAATCAGCCCCAGCATTTT.

In its sample, this clone was seen a few times. The gene calls are TRBV5-1 and TRBJ1-2; D gene unclear. The CDR3 covers 13 residues. V was pared by 5 bases and J by 0 bases, with 8 bases between. CDR1 is SGHRS and CDR2 is YFSETQ in the germline V gene. The CDR3 DNA is TGCGCCAGCAGGATGGAGGCTAACTATGGCTACACCTTC. Amino acid sequence: CASRMEANYGYTF. The full variable domain, completed using reference TRBV5-1 and TRBJ1-2, is KAGVTQTPRYLIKTRGQQVTLSCSPISGHRSVSWYQQTPGQGLQFLFEYFSETQRNKGNFPGRFSGRQFSNSRSEMNVSTLELGDSALYLCASRMEANYGYTFGSGTRLTVV.